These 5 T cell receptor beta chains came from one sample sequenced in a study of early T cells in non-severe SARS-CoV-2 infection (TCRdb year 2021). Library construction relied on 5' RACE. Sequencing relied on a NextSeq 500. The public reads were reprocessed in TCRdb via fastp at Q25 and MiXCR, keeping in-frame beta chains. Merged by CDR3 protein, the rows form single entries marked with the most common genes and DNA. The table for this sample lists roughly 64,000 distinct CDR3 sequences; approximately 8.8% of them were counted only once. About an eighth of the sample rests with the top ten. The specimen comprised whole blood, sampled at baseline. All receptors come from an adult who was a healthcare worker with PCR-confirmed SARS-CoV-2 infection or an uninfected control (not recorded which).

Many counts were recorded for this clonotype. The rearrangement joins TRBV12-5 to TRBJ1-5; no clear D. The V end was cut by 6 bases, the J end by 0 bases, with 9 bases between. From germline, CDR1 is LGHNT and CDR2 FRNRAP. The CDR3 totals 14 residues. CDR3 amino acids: CASGDSYSNQPQHF. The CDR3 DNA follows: TGTGCTAGTGGGGATTCCTATAGCAATCAGCCCCAGCATTTT.

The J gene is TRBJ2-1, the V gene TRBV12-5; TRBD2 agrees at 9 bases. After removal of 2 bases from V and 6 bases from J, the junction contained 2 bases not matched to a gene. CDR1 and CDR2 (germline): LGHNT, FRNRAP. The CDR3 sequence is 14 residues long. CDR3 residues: CASGLLAGFNEQFF. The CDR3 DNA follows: TGTGCTAGTGGTTTGCTAGCGGGATTCAATGAGCAGTTCTTC.

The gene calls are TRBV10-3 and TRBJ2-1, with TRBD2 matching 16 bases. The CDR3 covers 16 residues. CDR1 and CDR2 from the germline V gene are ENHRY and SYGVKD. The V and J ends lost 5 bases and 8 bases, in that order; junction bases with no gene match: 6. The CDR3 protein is CAISPGTSGRAYEQFF. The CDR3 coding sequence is TGTGCCATCAGTCCTGGGACTAGCGGGAGGGCGTATGAGCAGTTCTTC.

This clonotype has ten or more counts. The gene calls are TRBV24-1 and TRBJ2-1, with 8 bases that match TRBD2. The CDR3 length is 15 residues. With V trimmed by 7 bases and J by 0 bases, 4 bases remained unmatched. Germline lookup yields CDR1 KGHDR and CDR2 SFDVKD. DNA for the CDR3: TGTGCCACCAGCGTAGCGGGGTTCTCCTACAATGAGCAGTTCTTC. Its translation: CATSVAGFSYNEQFF.

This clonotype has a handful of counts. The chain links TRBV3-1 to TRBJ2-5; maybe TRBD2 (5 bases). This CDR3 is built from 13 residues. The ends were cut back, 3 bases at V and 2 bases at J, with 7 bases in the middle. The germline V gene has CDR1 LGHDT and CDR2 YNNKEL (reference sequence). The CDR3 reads CASSHGEQETQYF. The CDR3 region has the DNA TGTGCCAGCAGCCACGGGGAGCAAGAGACCCAGTACTTC.